This T cell receptor (beta chain) appears in the sequencing data of a study of identical twins' blood T cells. General observations from the study: Twins shared more top CDR3 clonotypes than unrelated donors did.

This clonotype has ten or more counts. Its matching antigen is unknown. Each TCR cDNA library carried sample-specific barcodes on both ends. MiXCR, applied by TCRdb to the 5' RACE reads, yields one record per CDR3 protein. The table records 300,000 to 450,000 distinct CDR3 sequences, under 30% of them present only once. The germline V gene encodes CDR1 LNHDA and CDR2 SQIVND (reference sequence). The CDR3 runs 13 residues. V lost 0 bases and J lost 6, with 9 bases in between. The rearrangement links TRBV19 to TRBJ2-7; D is ambiguous. Sequenced sample: PBMCs. The receptor comes from a woman between 18 and 49 years old in good health. The chain's CDR3 is CASSIEASPEQYF. The DNA of the CDR3 is TGTGCCAGTAGTATAGAAGCCTCACCCGAGCAGTACTTC.